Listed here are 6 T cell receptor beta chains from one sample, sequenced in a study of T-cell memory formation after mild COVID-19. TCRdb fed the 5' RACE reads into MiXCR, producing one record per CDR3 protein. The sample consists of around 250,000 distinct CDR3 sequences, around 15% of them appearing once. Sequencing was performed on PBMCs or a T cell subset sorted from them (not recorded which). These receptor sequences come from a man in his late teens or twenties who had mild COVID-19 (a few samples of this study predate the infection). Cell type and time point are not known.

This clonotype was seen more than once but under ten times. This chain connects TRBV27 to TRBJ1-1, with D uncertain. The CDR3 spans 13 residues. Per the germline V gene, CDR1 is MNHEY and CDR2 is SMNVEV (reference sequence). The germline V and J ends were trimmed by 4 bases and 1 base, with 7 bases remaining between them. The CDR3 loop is CASSSNGNTEAFF. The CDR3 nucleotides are TGTGCCAGCAGTTCTAACGGGAACACTGAAGCTTTCTTT.

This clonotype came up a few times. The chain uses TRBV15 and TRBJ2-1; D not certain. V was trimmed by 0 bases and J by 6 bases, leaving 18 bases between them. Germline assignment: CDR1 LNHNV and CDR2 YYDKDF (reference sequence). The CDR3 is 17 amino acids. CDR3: CATSRDLPVDGSNEQFF. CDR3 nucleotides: TGTGCCACCAGCAGAGATCTACCCGTCGACGGAAGCAATGAGCAGTTCTTC.

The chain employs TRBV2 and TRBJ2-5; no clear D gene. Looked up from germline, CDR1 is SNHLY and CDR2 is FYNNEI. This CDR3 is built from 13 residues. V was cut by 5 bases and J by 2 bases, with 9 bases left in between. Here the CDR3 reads CASSPEDQETQYF. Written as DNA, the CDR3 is TGTGCCAGCAGTCCCGAAGATCAAGAGACCCAGTACTTC.

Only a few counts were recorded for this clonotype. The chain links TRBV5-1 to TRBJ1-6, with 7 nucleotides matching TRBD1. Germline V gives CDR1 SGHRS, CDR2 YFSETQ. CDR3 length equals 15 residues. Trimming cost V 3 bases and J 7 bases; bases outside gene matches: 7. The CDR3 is CASSWAQGRNSPLHF. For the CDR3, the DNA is TGCGCCAGCAGCTGGGCACAGGGGAGGAATTCACCCCTCCACTTT.

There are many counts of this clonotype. The CDR3: CSSHSGVDTQYF. The CDR3 nucleotides are TGCAGTTCACATAGCGGGGTGGATACGCAGTATTTT. The chain has TRBV20-1 and TRBJ2-3; 8 bases are shared with TRBD2. The ends lost 8 bases at V and 6 bases at J; junction bases unmatched: 7. CDR3 length: 12 amino acids. The germline V gene has CDR1 DFQATT and CDR2 SNEGSKA (reference sequence).

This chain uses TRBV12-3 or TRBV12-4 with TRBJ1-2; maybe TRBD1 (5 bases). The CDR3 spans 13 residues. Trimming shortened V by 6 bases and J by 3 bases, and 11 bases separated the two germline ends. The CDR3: CASSQSQDYGYTF. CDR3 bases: TGTGCCAGCAGCCAATCACAGGACTATGGCTACACCTTC.